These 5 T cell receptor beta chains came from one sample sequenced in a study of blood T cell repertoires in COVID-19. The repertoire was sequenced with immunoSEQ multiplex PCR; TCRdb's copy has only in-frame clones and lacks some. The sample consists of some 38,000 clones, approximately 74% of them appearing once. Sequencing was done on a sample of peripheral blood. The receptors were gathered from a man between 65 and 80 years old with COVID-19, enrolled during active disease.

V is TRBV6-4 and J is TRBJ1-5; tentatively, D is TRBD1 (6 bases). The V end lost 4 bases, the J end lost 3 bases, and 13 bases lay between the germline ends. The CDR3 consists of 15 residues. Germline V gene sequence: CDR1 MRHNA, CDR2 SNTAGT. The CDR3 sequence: CASSVSPGHNQPQHF. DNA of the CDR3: TGTGCCAGCAGTGTATCCCCGGGACACAATCAGCCCCAGCATTTT.

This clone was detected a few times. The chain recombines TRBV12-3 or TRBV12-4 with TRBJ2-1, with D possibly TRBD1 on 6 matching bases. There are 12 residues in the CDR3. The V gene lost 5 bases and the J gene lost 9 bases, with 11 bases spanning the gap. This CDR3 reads CASSTPRGEQFF. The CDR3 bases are TGTGCCAGCAGTACCCCCAGGGGTGAGCAGTTCTTC.

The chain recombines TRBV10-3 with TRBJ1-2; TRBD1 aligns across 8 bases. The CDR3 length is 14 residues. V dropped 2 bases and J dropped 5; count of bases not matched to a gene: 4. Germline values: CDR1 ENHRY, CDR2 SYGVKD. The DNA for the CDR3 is TGTGCCATCAGTGAGGCCAGGGGGCTGTATGGCTACACCTTC. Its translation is CAISEARGLYGYTF.

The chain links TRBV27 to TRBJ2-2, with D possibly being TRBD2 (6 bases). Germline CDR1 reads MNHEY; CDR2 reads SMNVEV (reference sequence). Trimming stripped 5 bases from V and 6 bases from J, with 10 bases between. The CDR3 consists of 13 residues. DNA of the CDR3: TGTGCCAGCAGTACCTTAGCGGCCGGGGAGCTGTTTTTT. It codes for CASSTLAAGELFF.

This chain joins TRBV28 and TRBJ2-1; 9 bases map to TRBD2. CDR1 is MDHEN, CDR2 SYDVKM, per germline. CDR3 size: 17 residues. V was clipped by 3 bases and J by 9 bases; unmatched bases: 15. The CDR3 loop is CASSFRASGATNGEQFF. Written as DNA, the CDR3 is TGTGCCAGCAGTTTTAGGGCTAGCGGGGCAACCAACGGTGAGCAGTTCTTC.